This T cell receptor beta chain was recovered during a study of shared clonotypes between healthy human individuals. Study results and limitations: Researchers found naive subsets generally carried larger estimated richness than memory subsets. The study sampled only blood, and tissue repertoires likely differ.

It was into CD45RA+ naive and CD45RA-negative memory subsets that the CD4+ cells were split. On this clone: Its specificity is unknown. At one end the junction does not follow the germline gene, possibly because of a read error.

Germline V gives CDR1 MNHEY, CDR2 SMNVEV (reference sequence). The length of the CDR3 is 13 residues. TCRdb's table, derived via immunoSEQ multiplex PCR, lists solely in-frame clones and lacks some. The sample carries roughly 700,000 clones, around 74% recorded once. Sequencing was done on a sample of memory CD4+ T cells sorted from blood. Subset defined: CD45RA-negative fraction. The chain recombines TRBV27 with TRBJ2-5, with D perhaps matching TRBD1 or TRBD2 (5 bases each). The clonotype was recovered from a woman aged 25 to 45 in good health. The CDR3, as DNA: TGTGCCAACAGTTCTTCAGGGAGAGAGACCCAGTACTTC. It yields the protein CANSSSGRETQYF.